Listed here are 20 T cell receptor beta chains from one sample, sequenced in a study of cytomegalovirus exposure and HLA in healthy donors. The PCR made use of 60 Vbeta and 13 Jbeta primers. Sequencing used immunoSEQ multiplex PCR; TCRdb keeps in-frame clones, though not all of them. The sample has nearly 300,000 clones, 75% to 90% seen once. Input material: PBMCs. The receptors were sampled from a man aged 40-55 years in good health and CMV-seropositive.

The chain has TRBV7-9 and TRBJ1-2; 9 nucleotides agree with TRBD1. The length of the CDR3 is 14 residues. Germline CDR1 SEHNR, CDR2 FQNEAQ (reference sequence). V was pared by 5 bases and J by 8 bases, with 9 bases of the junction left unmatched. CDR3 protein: CASSNRDRAFGYTF. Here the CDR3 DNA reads TGTGCCAGCAGCAACCGGGACAGGGCCTTCGGCTACACCTTC. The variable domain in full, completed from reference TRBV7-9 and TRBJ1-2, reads DTGVSQNPRHKITKRGQNVTFRCDPISEHNRLYWYRQTLGQGPEFLTYFQNEAQLEKSRLLSDRFSAERPKGSFSTLEIQRTEQGDSAMYLCASSNRDRAFGYTFGSGTRLTVV.

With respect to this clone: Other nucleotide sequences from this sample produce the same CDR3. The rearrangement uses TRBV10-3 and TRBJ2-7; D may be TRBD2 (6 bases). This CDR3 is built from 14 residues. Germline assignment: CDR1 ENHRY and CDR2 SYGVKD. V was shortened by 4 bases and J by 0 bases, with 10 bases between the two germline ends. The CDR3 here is CAISGGTASYEQYF. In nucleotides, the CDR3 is TGTGCCATCAGTGGCGGGACGGCCTCCTACGAGCAGTACTTC.

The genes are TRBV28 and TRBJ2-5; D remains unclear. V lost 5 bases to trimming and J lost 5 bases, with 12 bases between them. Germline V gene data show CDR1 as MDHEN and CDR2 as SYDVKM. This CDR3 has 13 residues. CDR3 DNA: TGTGCCAGCAGTCCGGTCTACCGGGAGACCCAGTACTTC. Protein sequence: CASSPVYRETQYF.

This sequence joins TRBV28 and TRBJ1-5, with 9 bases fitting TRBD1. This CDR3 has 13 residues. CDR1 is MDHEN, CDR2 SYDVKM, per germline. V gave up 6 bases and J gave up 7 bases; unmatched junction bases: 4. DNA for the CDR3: TGTGCCAGCAGAACAGGGGGCGAGCAGCCCCAGCATTTT. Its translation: CASRTGGEQPQHF.

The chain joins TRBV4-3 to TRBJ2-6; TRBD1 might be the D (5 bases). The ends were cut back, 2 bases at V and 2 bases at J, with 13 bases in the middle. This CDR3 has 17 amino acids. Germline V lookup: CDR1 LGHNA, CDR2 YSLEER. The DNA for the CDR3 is TGCGCCAGCAGCCAAAGGGGTGGGGTGCCTGGGGCCAACGTCCTGACTTTC. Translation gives CASSQRGGVPGANVLTF.

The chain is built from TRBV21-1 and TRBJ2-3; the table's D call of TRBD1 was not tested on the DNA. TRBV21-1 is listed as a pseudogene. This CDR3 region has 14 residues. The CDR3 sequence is CASSKRTHEDTQYF. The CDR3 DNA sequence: TGTGCCAGCAGCAAAAGAACACATGAAGATACGCAGTATTTT.

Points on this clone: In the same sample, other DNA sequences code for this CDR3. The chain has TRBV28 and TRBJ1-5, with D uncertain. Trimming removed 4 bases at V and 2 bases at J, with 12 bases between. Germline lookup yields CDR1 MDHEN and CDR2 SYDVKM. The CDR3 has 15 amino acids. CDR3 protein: CASSSSGGGNQPQHF. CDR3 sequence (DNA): TGTGCCAGCAGTTCCTCCGGTGGAGGCAATCAGCCCCAGCATTTT. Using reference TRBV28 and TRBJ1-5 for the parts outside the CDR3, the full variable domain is DVKVTQSSRYLVKRTGEKVFLECVQDMDHENMFWYRQDPGLGLRLIYFSYDVKMKEKGDIPEGYSVSREKKERFSLILESASTNQTSMYLCASSSSGGGNQPQHFGDGTRLSIL.

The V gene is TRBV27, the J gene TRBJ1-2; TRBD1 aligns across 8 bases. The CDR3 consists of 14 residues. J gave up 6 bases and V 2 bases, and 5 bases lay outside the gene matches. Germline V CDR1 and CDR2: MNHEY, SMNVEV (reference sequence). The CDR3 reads CASSLGGTGHGYTF. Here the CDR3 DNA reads TGTGCCAGCAGTTTAGGAGGGACAGGTCATGGCTACACCTTC.

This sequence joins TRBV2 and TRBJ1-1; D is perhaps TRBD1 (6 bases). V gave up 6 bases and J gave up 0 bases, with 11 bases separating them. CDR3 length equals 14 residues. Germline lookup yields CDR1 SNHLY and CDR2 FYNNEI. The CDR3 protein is CASSPGHMNTEAFF. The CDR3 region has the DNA TGTGCCAGCAGCCCGGGACATATGAACACTGAAGCTTTCTTT. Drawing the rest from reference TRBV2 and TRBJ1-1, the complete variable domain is EPEVTQTPSHQVTQMGQEVILRCVPISNHLYFYWYRQILGQKVEFLVSFYNNEISEKSEIFDDQFSVERPDGSNFTLKIRSTKLEDSAMYFCASSPGHMNTEAFFGQGTRLTVV.

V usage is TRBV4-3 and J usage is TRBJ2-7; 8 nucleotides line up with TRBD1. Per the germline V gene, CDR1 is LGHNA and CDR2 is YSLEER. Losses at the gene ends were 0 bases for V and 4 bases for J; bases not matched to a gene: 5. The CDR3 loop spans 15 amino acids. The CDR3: CASSQDSGGRYEQYF. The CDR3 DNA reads TGCGCCAGCAGCCAAGATTCAGGGGGCAGGTACGAGCAGTACTTC.

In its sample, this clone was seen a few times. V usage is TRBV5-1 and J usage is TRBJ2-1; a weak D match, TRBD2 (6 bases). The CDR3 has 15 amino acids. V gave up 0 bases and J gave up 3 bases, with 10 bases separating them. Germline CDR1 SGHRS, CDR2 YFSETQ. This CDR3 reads CASSLESGHYNEQFF. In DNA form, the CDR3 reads TGCGCCAGCAGCTTGGAGAGCGGGCACTACAATGAGCAGTTCTTC. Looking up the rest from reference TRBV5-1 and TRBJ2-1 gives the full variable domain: KAGVTQTPRYLIKTRGQQVTLSCSPISGHRSVSWYQQTPGQGLQFLFEYFSETQRNKGNFPGRFSGRQFSNSRSEMNVSTLELGDSALYLCASSLESGHYNEQFFGPGTRLTVL.

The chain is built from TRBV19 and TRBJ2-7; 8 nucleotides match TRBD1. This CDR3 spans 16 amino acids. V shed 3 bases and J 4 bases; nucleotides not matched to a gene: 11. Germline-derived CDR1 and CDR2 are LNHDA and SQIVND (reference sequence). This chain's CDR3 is CASSISVTRGLYEQYF. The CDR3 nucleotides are TGTGCCAGTAGTATCAGCGTCACCAGGGGGCTTTACGAGCAGTACTTC.

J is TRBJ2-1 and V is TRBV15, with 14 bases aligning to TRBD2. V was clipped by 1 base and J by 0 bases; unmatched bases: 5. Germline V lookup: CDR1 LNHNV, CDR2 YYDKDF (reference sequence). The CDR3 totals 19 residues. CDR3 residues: CATSRGGTSGSLSYNEQFF. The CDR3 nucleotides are TGTGCCACCAGCAGAGGCGGGACTAGCGGGAGTCTCTCCTACAATGAGCAGTTCTTC. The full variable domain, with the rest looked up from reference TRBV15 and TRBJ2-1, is DAMVIQNPRYQVTQFGKPVTLSCSQTLNHNVMYWYQQKSSQAPKLLFHYYDKDFNNEADTPDNFQSRRPNTSFCFLDIRSPGLGDTAMYLCATSRGGTSGSLSYNEQFFGPGTRLTVL.

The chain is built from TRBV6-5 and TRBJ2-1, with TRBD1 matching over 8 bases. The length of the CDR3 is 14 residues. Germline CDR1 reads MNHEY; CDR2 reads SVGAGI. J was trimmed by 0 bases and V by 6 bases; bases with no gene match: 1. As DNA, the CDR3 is TGTGCCAGCAGACAGGGGGGCTCCTACAATGAGCAGTTCTTC. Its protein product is CASRQGGSYNEQFF.

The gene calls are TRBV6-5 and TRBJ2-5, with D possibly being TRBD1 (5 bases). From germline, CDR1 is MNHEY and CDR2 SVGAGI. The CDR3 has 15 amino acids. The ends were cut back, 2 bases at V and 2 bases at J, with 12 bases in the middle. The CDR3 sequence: CASSYNLDIQETQYF. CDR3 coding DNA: TGTGCCAGCAGTTACAACCTGGACATTCAAGAGACCCAGTACTTC.

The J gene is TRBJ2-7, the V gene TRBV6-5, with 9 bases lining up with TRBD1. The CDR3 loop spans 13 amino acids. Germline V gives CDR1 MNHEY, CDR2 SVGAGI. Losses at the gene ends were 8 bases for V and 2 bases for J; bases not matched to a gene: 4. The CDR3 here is CASGGTGTYEQYF. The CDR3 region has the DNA TGTGCCAGCGGAGGGACAGGGACCTACGAGCAGTACTTC.

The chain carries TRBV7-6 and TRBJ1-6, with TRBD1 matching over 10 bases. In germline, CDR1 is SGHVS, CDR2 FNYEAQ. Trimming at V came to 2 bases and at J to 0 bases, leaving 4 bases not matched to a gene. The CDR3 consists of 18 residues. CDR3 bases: TGTGCCAGCAGCTTAAGGGACAGGGGAAGCTCCTATAATTCACCCCTCCACTTT. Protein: CASSLRDRGSSYNSPLHF.

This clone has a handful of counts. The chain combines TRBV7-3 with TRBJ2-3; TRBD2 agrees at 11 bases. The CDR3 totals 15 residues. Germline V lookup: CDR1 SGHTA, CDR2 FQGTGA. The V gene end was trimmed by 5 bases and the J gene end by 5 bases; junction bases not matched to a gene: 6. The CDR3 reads CASSPRLAGLDTQYF. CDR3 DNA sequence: TGTGCCAGCAGCCCCAGACTAGCGGGATTAGATACGCAGTATTTT.

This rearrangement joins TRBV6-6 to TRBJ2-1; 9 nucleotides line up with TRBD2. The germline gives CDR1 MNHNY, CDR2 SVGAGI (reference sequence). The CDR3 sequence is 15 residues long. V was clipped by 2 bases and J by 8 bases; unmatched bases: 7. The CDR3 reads CASSYNFRTSDEQFF. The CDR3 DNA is TGTGCCAGCAGTTACAATTTTAGGACTAGCGATGAGCAGTTCTTC.

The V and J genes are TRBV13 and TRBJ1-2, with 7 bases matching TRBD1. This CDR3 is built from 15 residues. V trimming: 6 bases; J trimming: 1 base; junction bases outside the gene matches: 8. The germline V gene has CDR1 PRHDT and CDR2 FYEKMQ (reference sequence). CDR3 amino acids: CASRALGQDNYGYTF. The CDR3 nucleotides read TGTGCCAGCAGGGCACTCGGACAGGATAACTATGGCTACACCTTC. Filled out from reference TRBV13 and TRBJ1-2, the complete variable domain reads AAGVIQSPRHLIKEKRETATLKCYPIPRHDTVYWYQQGPGQDPQFLISFYEKMQSDKGSIPDRFSAQQFSDYHSELNMSSLELGDSALYFCASRALGQDNYGYTFGSGTRLTVV.